A selection of T cell receptor beta chains follows, all from one sample in a study of CD8 T cells in Susac syndrome. MiXCR was run by TCRdb on the immunoSEQ multiplex PCR reads, yielding one entry per CDR3 protein. The sample holds roughly 200,000 distinct CDR3 sequences; 95% are singletons and the top ten take 0.082%. Input material: CD4+ T cells from PBMCs. These receptors all stem from a human donor with multiple sclerosis. The CDR3 runs from the conserved cysteine through the conserved F or W. The D gene is left open where the match is weak.

NA	TRBJ1-1	TRBV25-1	CASRRSTEAFF	TGTGCCAGCAGGAGGTCCACTGAAGCTTTCTTT
NA	TRBJ1-1	TRBV29-1	CSVVREGNTEAFF	TGCAGCGTTGTGAGGGAGGGGAACACTGAAGCTTTCTTT
NA	TRBJ1-2	TRBV11-2	CASSFDRNYGYTF	TGTGCCAGCAGCTTTGACAGGAACTATGGCTACACCTTC
NA	TRBJ1-2	TRBV12-3/TRBV12-4	CASSHRADGYTF	TGTGCCAGCAGCCATAGGGCGGATGGCTACACCTTC
TRBD1	TRBJ1-4	TRBV2	CASSRQGATNEKLFF	TGTGCCAGCAGTCGACAGGGCGCAACTAATGAAAAACTGTTTTTT
TRBD1	TRBJ1-2	TRBV30	CAWSVGRGRIDYGYTF	TGTGCCTGGAGTGTAGGCAGGGGGCGAATTGACTATGGCTACACCTTC
NA	TRBJ2-7	TRBV3-1	CASSQIDSYEQYF	TGTGCCAGCAGCCAAATAGACAGCTACGAGCAGTACTTC
NA	TRBJ2-3	TRBV7-3	CASSPHADAGTTQYF	TGTGCCAGCAGCCCACATGCAGACGCAGGAACTACGCAGTATTTT
NA	TRBJ2-7	TRBV9	CASSVGPGDLYEQYF	TGTGCCAGCAGCGTAGGCCCCGGGGACCTTTACGAGCAGTACTTC
NA	TRBJ1-3	TRBV30	CAWSLSGNTIYF	TGTGCCTGGAGCCTCTCTGGAAACACCATATATTTT